This T cell receptor (beta chain) was identified during a study of post-analysis software for immune sequencing data. On the study more broadly: Secondary progressive, relapsing-remitting and progressive-relapsing multiple sclerosis were among the included disease courses.

Regarding this clonotype: Its antigen is currently unknown.

Unique molecular identifiers were built into the TCR beta cDNA libraries. From the PCR reads, TCRdb called clonotypes with MiXCR, one entry per CDR3 protein. This sample has some 690,000 distinct CDR3 sequences, with 25% to 30% found just once. Study-wide results and limits: Significantly lower normalized Chao1 diversity was found in patients with multiple sclerosis relative to controls. TRBV5-6, TRBV5-1 and TRBV20-1 were among a few TRBV segments more frequent in patients than controls.

The germline gives CDR1 SGHAT, CDR2 FQNNGV. The CDR3 is 17 residues long. V lost 3 bases, J lost 4 bases, and 11 bases stayed unmatched. Input material: blood. This rearrangement joins TRBV11-2 to TRBJ2-1; 8 positions agree with TRBD2. This TCR derives from a girl between 10 and 17 years old with multiple sclerosis. The CDR3 nucleotides read TGTGCCAGCAGCTTTAAGGGACTAGACTTAATTTACAATGAGCAGTTCTTC. Its translation is CASSFKGLDLIYNEQFF.